These 30 T cell receptor beta chains share one sample of origin, sequenced in a study of blood T cell repertoires in COVID-19 (TCRdb year 2020). The protocol used for the library was the immunoSEQ multiplex PCR assay. Not all clones reach the TCRdb copy of this immuneACCESS table, which keeps in-frame sequences only. Checked studies attribute under half of the gap to unresolved V genes and leave the rest unexplained. The sample has more than 150,000 clones on record, about four fifths of them singletons. The ten largest clones take up around 13% of the sample. The sample comprised peripheral blood. These receptors all come from a man between 65 and 85 years old who had recovered from COVID-19.

The chain has TRBV5-1 and TRBJ2-5, with 14 positions matching TRBD2. V was pared by 0 bases and J by 5 bases, with 6 bases of the junction left unmatched. Germline CDR1 SGHRS, CDR2 YFSETQ. The CDR3 sequence is 17 residues long. CDR3 sequence reads: CASSLAGLAGAVETQYF. CDR3 nucleotides: TGCGCCAGCAGCTTGGCGGGACTAGCGGGAGCTGTCGAGACCCAGTACTTC.

This sequence joins TRBV27 and TRBJ2-7; 11 bases line up with TRBD1. CDR3 length: 16 amino acids. Trimming took 2 bases from V and 3 from J; bases not matched to a gene: 6. CDR1 MNHEY and CDR2 SMNVEV come from the germline V gene (reference sequence). CDR3 loop: CASSLVGTGGGYEQYF. CDR3 DNA sequence: TGTGCCAGCAGTTTAGTGGGGACAGGGGGGGGCTACGAGCAGTACTTC.

V and J are TRBV15 and TRBJ2-7, with 11 bases matching TRBD1. Germline V gene sequence: CDR1 LNHNV, CDR2 YYDKDF (reference sequence). CDR3 size: 16 residues. The ends lost 2 bases at V and 4 bases at J; junction bases unmatched: 7. The CDR3 DNA is TGTGCCACCAGCAGAAGCCTCGGGACAGGGGGGTACGAGCAGTACTTC. This codes for CATSRSLGTGGYEQYF.

The sample holds one count of this clone. This sequence joins TRBV11-2 and TRBJ2-3; TRBD1 matches at 11 bases. J lost 4 bases, V lost 4 bases, and 7 bases had no gene match. CDR1 is SGHAT and CDR2 is FQNNGV in the germline V gene. This CDR3 comprises 16 residues. Here the CDR3 reads CASSSWTGGNSDTQYF. The CDR3, as DNA: TGTGCCAGCAGCTCGTGGACAGGGGGCAATTCAGATACGCAGTATTTT.

V usage is TRBV29-1 and J usage is TRBJ2-1; D is ambiguous. The germline V gene has CDR1 SQVTM and CDR2 ANQGSEA. V shed 0 bases and J shed 6 bases, with 12 bases lying between them. The CDR3 spans 14 residues. The CDR3 DNA sequence: TGCAGCGTTGAAGATCCAGTAGCTATCAATGAGCAGTTCTTC. Protein sequence: CSVEDPVAINEQFF.

V is TRBV19 and J is TRBJ2-3, with 9 bases identical to TRBD2. Germline trimming cut 3 bases from V and 4 bases from J; bases unmatched to any gene: 8. This CDR3 is 16 amino acids long. The V gene's germline CDR1 is LNHDA and CDR2 SQIVND (reference sequence). CDR3 coding DNA: TGTGCCAGTAGTATGAGGGTAGCGGGAGAAGCAGATACGCAGTATTTT. Its translation is CASSMRVAGEADTQYF.

V and J are TRBV7-6 and TRBJ2-7, with 12 nucleotides matching TRBD1. The CDR3 runs to 14 residues. Germline V lookup: CDR1 SGHVS, CDR2 FNYEAQ. The trim removed 2 bases at V and 6 bases at J, leaving 2 bases unmatched. CDR3 residues: CASSLRGQGAEQYF. The CDR3 DNA follows: TGTGCCAGCAGCTTAAGGGGACAGGGGGCCGAGCAGTACTTC.

The chain carries TRBV24-1 and TRBJ2-7; TRBD2 might be the D (5 bases). This CDR3 is built from 17 residues. Trimming cost V 0 bases and J 4 bases, with 18 bases left between them. Germline values: CDR1 KGHDR, CDR2 SFDVKD. The CDR3 DNA follows: TGTGCCACCAGTGATTTGGAGGGCCTACCTTTGAAGTACGAGCAGTACTTC. Protein product: CATSDLEGLPLKYEQYF.

The genes are TRBV6-5 and TRBJ2-7; the match to TRBD2 covers 13 bases. Germline CDR1 MNHEY, CDR2 SVGAGI. The J segment lost 4 bases and the V segment lost 2 bases, leaving 5 bases of the junction unmatched. The CDR3 runs 16 residues. CDR3 protein: CASSYATSGRGYEQYF. CDR3 nucleotide sequence: TGTGCCAGCAGTTACGCCACTAGCGGGAGGGGGTACGAGCAGTACTTC.

In its sample, this clone was seen a few times. The V gene is TRBV30, the J gene TRBJ1-2; 9 bases map to TRBD1. Trimming took 1 base from V and 1 from J; bases not matched to a gene: 10. The CDR3 length is 17 residues. In germline, CDR1 is GTSNPN, CDR2 SVGIG (reference sequence). The CDR3 protein is CAWSAEFRDRDNYGYTF. The CDR3, as DNA: TGTGCCTGGAGTGCGGAATTCAGGGACAGGGATAACTATGGCTACACCTTC.

This chain connects TRBV6-5 to TRBJ1-1; 9 bases are shared with TRBD1. The CDR3 runs 14 residues. Looked up from germline, CDR1 is MNHEY and CDR2 is SVGAGI. J lost 4 bases, V lost 6 bases, and 6 bases had no gene match. The chain's CDR3 is CASSTGQGSTEAFF. The CDR3 nucleotides read TGTGCCAGCAGCACCGGACAGGGGAGCACTGAAGCTTTCTTT.

The J gene is TRBJ1-4, the V gene TRBV5-1, with 12 bases that match TRBD1. After removal of 4 bases from V and 7 bases from J, the junction contained 5 bases not matched to a gene. Germline V gene data show CDR1 as SGHRS and CDR2 as YFSETQ. There are 15 residues in the CDR3. The DNA of the CDR3 is TGCGCCAGCAGCGCCGGGACAGGGGGCACTGAAAAACTGTTTTTT. Its protein is CASSAGTGGTEKLFF.

This clone was recorded many times. The CDR3 DNA reads TGCGCCAGCAGCTTGACAGGGTATACAGAGACCCAGTACTTC. Translated: CASSLTGYTETQYF. The gene calls are TRBV5-1 and TRBJ2-5; weak D call: TRBD1 (6 bases). The ends were cut back, 1 base at V and 4 bases at J, with 11 bases in the middle. The CDR3 runs to 14 residues. Germline loops: CDR1 SGHRS, CDR2 YFSETQ.

V usage is TRBV29-1 and J usage is TRBJ1-5; no clear D gene. V gave up 1 base and J gave up 4 bases, with 8 bases separating them. CDR1 is SQVTM and CDR2 is ANQGSEA in the germline V gene. The CDR3 spans 13 residues. CDR3 sequence (DNA): TGCAGCGTTGAAGCAGGAGGTAATCAGCCCCAGCATTTT. Encoded protein: CSVEAGGNQPQHF.

CDR3 in amino acids: CATEGNTGELFF. CDR3 nucleotides: TGTGCCACCGAGGGGAACACCGGGGAGCTGTTTTTT. The V and J genes are TRBV24-1 and TRBJ2-2, with D perhaps TRBD2 (5 bases). Trimming took 9 bases from V and 1 from J, leaving 5 bases between them. Germline lookup yields CDR1 KGHDR and CDR2 SFDVKD. This CDR3 contains 12 residues.

This sequence joins TRBV13 and TRBJ2-5; 7 bases line up with TRBD1. Germline CDR1 reads PRHDT; CDR2 reads FYEKMQ (reference sequence). This CDR3 is 17 amino acids long. The junction had 14 bases not matched to a gene; V was cut back by 2 bases and J by 5 bases. In DNA form, the CDR3 reads TGTGCCAGCAGCTTACACTCAGGCGAGGGGGCGGGTGAGACCCAGTACTTC. Its protein product is CASSLHSGEGAGETQYF.

This sequence joins TRBV7-9 and TRBJ2-5; TRBD1 aligns across 8 bases. Per germline, CDR1 SEHNR and CDR2 FQNEAQ (reference sequence). The CDR3 extends over 15 amino acids. J was trimmed by 4 bases and V by 1 base; bases with no gene match: 5. CDR3 in amino acids: CASSLGRDRRETQYF. The CDR3 DNA is TGTGCCAGCAGCTTAGGAAGGGACAGGAGAGAGACCCAGTACTTC.

This clone was seen a few times. This chain connects TRBV2 to TRBJ1-5, with a weak D call TRBD1 (6 bases). The V and J ends lost 6 bases and 5 bases respectively, with 11 bases between them. This CDR3 comprises 13 residues. Germline CDR1 is SNHLY and CDR2 is FYNNEI. The CDR3 bases are TGTGCCAGCAGCGCCACAGGGTATCAGCCCCAGCATTTT. Translated: CASSATGYQPQHF.

The chain combines TRBV7-2 with TRBJ2-7; 7 positions match TRBD1. From germline, CDR1 is SGHTA and CDR2 FQGNSA. V lost 2 bases and J lost 1; bases outside the gene matches: 8. This CDR3 has 16 amino acids. The CDR3 DNA reads as TGTGCCAGCAGCTTATCGCCCGGGACAGCATCCTACGAGCAGTACTTC. Translating gives CASSLSPGTASYEQYF.

V is TRBV6-2 or TRBV6-3 and J is TRBJ2-7; 10 bases are a match to TRBD2. The CDR3 covers 16 residues. With V trimmed by 2 bases and J by 7 bases, 11 bases remained unmatched. From germline, CDR1 is MNHEY and CDR2 SVGEGT. CDR3 protein: CASSYPRLAGHWEQYF. The CDR3, as DNA: TGTGCCAGCAGTTACCCAAGACTAGCGGGCCACTGGGAGCAGTACTTC.

The chain couples TRBV4-1 to TRBJ2-1, with TRBD2 identical over 7 bases. Germline values: CDR1 MGHRA, CDR2 YSYEKL. The CDR3 covers 21 residues. Unmatched junction bases numbered 24, after V lost 4 bases and J lost 3 bases. CDR3 residues: CASSPMRGASIGAGVYNEQFF. Here the CDR3 DNA reads TGCGCCAGCAGCCCTATGAGAGGGGCGTCTATCGGGGCGGGAGTCTACAATGAGCAGTTCTTC.

V and J are TRBV7-2 and TRBJ1-5; D might be TRBD1 (6 bases). The length of the CDR3 is 13 residues. Trimming took 5 bases from V and 7 from J, leaving 12 bases between them. Germline loops: CDR1 SGHTA, CDR2 FQGNSA. CDR3 DNA: TGTGCCAGCAGCCTTGACAGGCTACAGCCCCAGCATTTT. It encodes CASSLDRLQPQHF.

The chain employs TRBV29-1 and TRBJ2-1; a weak D match, TRBD1 (6 bases). The CDR3 loop spans 15 amino acids. V was shortened by 6 bases and J by 7 bases, with 22 bases between the two germline ends. Germline V CDR1 and CDR2: SQVTM, ANQGSEA. This CDR3 reads CSVDYKGGLGNEQFF. CDR3 nucleotide sequence: TGCAGCGTGGATTATAAAGGGGGATTAGGGAATGAGCAGTTCTTC.

V gene TRBV19 combines with J gene TRBJ1-6, with D possibly matching TRBD1 (5 bases). V lost 6 bases and J lost 0, with 18 bases in between. This CDR3 spans 18 amino acids. CDR1 and CDR2 from the germline V gene are LNHDA and SQIVND (reference sequence). CDR3 in DNA: TGTGCCAGTAGCCCCGGGACTGCGAGGAGCTCCTATAATTCACCCCTCCACTTT. Translation gives CASSPGTARSSYNSPLHF.

The CDR3 DNA is TGTGCCAGCAGCTTCCCGACTAGCGGCTACAATGAGCAGTTCTTC. It yields the protein CASSFPTSGYNEQFF. The J gene is TRBJ2-1, the V gene TRBV7-2, with 9 bases aligning to TRBD2. Germline loops: CDR1 SGHTA, CDR2 FQGNSA. V lost 3 bases and J lost 3; bases outside the gene matches: 3. The CDR3 consists of 15 residues. Supplemented by reference TRBV7-2 and TRBJ2-1, the full variable domain reads GAGVSQSPSNKVTEKGKDVELRCDPISGHTALYWYRQSLGQGLEFLIYFQGNSAPDKSGLPSDRFSAERTGGSVSTLTIQRTQQEDSAVYLCASSFPTSGYNEQFFGPGTRLTVL.

The gene calls are TRBV2 and TRBJ1-5, with 7 bases fitting TRBD1. The CDR3 runs 13 residues. The trim removed 6 bases at V and 4 bases at J, leaving 3 bases unmatched. Germline CDR1 and CDR2: SNHLY and FYNNEI. CDR3: CASRMDRNQPQHF. The CDR3 DNA sequence: TGTGCCAGCAGGATGGACAGGAATCAGCCCCAGCATTTT.

This clone was observed many times. This sequence joins TRBV9 and TRBJ2-6; no clear D. This CDR3 has 19 residues. Germline V lookup: CDR1 SGDLS, CDR2 YYNGEE. Trimming removed 0 bases from V and 0 bases from J, with 16 bases in between. CDR3 protein: CASSVGLTVLLSGANVLTF. For the CDR3, the DNA is TGTGCCAGCAGCGTAGGTCTGACTGTACTTCTCTCTGGGGCCAACGTCCTGACTTTC.

The genes are TRBV6-5 and TRBJ2-7; D is possibly TRBD2 (6 bases). CDR3 length: 14 residues. Germline V lookup: CDR1 MNHEY, CDR2 SVGAGI. The V gene lost 5 bases and the J gene lost 4 bases, with 15 bases spanning the gap. CDR3 nucleotides: TGTGCCAGCAGTCGGGACTCTTTGGGGTACGAGCAGTACTTC. This sequence encodes CASSRDSLGYEQYF.

CDR3 sequence (DNA): TGTGCCAGCAGTTACACGGCAGGGGGCGCGGACACCATATATTTT. Its protein is CASSYTAGGADTIYF. This chain uses TRBV6-6 with TRBJ1-3, with 8 bases that match TRBD1. Germline lookup yields CDR1 MNHNY and CDR2 SVGAGI (reference sequence). The CDR3 consists of 15 residues. Unmatched junction bases numbered 8, after V lost 2 bases and J lost 8 bases.

The rearrangement links TRBV10-3 to TRBJ1-3; no clear D gene. V lost 9 bases to trimming and J lost 0 bases, with 15 bases between them. Germline CDR1 is ENHRY and CDR2 is SYGVKD. The length of the CDR3 is 15 residues. CDR3 loop: CAIRLSGFSGNTIYF. In DNA, the CDR3 is TGTGCCATTCGTCTCTCGGGGTTCTCTGGAAACACCATATATTTT.